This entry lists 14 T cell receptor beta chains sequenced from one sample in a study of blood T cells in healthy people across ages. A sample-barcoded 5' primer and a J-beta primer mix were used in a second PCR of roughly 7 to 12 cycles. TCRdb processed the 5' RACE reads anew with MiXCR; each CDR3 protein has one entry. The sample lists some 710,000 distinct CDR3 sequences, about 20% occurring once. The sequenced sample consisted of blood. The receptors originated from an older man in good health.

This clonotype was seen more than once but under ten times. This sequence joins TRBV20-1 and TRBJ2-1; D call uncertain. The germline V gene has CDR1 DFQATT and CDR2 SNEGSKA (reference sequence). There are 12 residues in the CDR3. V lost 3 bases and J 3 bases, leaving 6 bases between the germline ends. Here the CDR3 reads CSASLSYNEQFF. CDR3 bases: TGCAGTGCTAGTTTGAGCTACAATGAGCAGTTCTTC.

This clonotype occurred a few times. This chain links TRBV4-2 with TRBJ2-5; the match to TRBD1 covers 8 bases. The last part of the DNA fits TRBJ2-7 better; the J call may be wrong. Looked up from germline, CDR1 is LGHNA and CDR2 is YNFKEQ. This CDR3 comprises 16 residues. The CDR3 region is CASSLHGQGHSYEQYF. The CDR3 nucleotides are TGTGCCAGCAGCCTCCACGGACAGGGTCACTCCTACGAGCAGTACTTC.

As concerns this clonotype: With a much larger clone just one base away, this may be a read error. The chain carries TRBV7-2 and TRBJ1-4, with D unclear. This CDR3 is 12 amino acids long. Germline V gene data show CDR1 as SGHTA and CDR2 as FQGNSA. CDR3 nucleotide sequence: TGTGCCAGCAGCTCACCTCCTTCAAAATTGTTTTTT. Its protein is CASSSPPSKLFF. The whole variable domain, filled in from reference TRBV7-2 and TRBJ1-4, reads GAGVSQSPSNKVTEKGKDVELRCDPISGHTALYWYRQSLGQGLEFLIYFQGNSAPDKSGLPSDRFSAERTGGSVSTLTIQRTQQEDSAVYLCASSSPPSKLFFGSGTQLSVL.

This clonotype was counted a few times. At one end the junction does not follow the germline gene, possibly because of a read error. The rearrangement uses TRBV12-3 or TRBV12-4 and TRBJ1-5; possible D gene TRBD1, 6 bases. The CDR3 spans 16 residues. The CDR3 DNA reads TGCGCCAGCAGTTCCCCCAGGGGAACGGGTAATCAGCCCCAGCATTTT. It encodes CASSSPRGTGNQPQHF.

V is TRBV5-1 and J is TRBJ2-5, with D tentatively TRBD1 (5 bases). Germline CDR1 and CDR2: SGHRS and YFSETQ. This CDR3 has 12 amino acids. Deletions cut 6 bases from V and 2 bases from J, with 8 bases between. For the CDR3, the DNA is TGCGCCAGCAAACGACAGCAAGAGACCCAGTACTTC. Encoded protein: CASKRQQETQYF.

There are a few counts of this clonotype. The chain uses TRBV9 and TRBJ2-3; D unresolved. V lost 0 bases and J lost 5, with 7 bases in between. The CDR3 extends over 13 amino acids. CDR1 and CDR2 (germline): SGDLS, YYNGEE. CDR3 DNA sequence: TGTGCCAGCAGCGTAGCTATGGGAGATACGCAGTATTTT. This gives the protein CASSVAMGDTQYF.

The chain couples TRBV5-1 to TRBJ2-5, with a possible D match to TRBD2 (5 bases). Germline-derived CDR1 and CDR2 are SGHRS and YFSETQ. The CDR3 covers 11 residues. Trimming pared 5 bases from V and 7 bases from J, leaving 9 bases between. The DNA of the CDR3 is TGCGCCAGCAGAAGAGAGGGGACCCAGTACTTC. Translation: CASRREGTQYF.

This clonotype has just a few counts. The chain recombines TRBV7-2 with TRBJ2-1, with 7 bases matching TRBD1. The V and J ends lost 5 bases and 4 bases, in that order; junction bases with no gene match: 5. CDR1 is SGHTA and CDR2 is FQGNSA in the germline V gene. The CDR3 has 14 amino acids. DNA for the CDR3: TGTGCCAGCAGCGGAGGACAGGATTACAATGAGCAGTTCTTC. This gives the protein CASSGGQDYNEQFF. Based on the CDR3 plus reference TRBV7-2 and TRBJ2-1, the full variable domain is GAGVSQSPSNKVTEKGKDVELRCDPISGHTALYWYRQSLGQGLEFLIYFQGNSAPDKSGLPSDRFSAERTGGSVSTLTIQRTQQEDSAVYLCASSGGQDYNEQFFGPGTRLTVL.

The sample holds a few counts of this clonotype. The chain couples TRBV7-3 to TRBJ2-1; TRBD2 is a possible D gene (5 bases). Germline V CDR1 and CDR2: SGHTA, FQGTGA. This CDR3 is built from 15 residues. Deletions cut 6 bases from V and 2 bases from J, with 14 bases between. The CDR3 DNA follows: TGTGCCAGCAGAGCGGTCGTGGTGGCCTACAATGAGCAGTTCTTC. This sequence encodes CASRAVVVAYNEQFF.

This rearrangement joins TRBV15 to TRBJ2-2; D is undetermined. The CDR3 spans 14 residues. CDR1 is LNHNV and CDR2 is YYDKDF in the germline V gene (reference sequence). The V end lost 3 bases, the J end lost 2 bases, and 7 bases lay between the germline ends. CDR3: CATSRPVNTGELFF. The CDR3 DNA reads TGTGCCACCAGCAGGCCAGTTAACACCGGGGAGCTGTTTTTT.

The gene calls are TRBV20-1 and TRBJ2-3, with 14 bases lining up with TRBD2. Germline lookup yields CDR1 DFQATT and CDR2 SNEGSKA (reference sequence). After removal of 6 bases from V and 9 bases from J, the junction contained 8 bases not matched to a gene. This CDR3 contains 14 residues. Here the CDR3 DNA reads TGCAGTGCCGGGACTAGCGGGAGTTTGGGGACGCAGTATTTT. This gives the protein CSAGTSGSLGTQYF.

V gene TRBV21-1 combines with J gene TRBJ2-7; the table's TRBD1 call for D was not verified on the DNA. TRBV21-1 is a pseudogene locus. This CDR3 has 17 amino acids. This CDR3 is CASSRNQDRGNTYEQYV. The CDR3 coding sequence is TGTGCCAGCAGCAGAAACCAAGACAGGGGGAATACCTACGAGCAGTACGTC.

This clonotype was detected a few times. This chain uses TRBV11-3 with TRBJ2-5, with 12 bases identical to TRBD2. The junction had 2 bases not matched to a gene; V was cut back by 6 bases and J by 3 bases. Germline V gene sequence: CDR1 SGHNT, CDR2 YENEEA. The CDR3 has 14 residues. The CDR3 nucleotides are TGTGCCAGCAGGCGGACTAGCGGGGAAGAGACCCAGTACTTC. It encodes CASRRTSGEETQYF.

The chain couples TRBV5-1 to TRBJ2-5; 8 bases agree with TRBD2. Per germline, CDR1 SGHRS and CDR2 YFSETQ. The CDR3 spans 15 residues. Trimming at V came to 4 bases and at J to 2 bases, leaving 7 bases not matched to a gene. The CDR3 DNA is TGCGCCAGCAGCCAGCTAGCGGGCCCTCAAGAGACCCAGTACTTC. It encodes CASSQLAGPQETQYF.